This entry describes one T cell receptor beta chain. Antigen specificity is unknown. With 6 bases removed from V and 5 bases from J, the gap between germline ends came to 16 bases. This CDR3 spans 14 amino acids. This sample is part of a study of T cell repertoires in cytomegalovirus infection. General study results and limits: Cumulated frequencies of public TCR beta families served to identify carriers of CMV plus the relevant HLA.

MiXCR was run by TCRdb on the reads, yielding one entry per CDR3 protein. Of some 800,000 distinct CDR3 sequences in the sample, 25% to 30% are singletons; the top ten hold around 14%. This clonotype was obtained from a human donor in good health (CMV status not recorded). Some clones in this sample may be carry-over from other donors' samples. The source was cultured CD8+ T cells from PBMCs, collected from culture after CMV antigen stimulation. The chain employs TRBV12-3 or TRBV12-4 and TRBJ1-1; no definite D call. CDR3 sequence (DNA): TGTGCCAGCAGCTACGTGGCCCTCGGGACTGAAGCTTTCTTT. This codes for CASSYVALGTEAFF.